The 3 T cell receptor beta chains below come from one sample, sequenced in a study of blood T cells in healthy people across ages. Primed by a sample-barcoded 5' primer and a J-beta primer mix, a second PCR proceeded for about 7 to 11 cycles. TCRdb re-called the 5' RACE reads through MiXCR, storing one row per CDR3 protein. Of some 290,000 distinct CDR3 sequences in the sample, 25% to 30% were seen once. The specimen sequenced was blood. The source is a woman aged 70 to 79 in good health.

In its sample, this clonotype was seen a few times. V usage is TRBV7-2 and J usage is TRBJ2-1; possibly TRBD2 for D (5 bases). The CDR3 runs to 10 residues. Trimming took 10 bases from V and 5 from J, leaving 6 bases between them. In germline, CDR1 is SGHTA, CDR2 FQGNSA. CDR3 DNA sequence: TGTGCCATCGGGGACAATGAGCAGTTCTTC. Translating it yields CAIGDNEQFF.

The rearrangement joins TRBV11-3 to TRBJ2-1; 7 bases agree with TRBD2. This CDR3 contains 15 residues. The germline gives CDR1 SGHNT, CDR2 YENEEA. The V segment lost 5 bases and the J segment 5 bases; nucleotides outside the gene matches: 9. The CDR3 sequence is CASSPRTSSHNEQFF. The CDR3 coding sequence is TGTGCCAGCAGCCCCCGGACTAGTTCCCACAATGAGCAGTTCTTC.

CDR3 DNA: TGTGCCAGCAGCCGGGACAGCTTCTATGGCTACACCTTC. The encoded protein is CASSRDSFYGYTF. The chain has TRBV6-1 and TRBJ1-2, with 7 bases aligning to TRBD1. J was trimmed by 4 bases and V by 6 bases; bases with no gene match: 5. The CDR3 consists of 13 residues. Looked up from germline, CDR1 is MNHNS and CDR2 is SASEGT.